These T cell receptor beta chains were read from a single sample in a study of cytomegalovirus exposure and HLA in healthy donors. Produced via immunoSEQ multiplex PCR; TCRdb's table is partial and in-frame only. The sample includes about 140,000 clones, roughly 77% of them seen just once. The specimen sequenced was PBMCs. The source is a female donor in good health and CMV-seronegative. CDR3s leave out the opening cysteine and the closing phenylalanine or tryptophan.

>TRBV25-1
ASSEPHSPTKQY
>TRBV10-3
AISEAGRDTQY
>TRBV29-1
SGGAAGAYEQY
>TRBV7-9
ASSSSVRDSSYEQY
>TRBV2
ASRFAPGYNEQF
>TRBV5-5
ASSLADRPTYKTYEQY
>TRBV4-1
ASLDRDQETQY
>TRBV28
ASSFTPLEQY
>TRBV5-6
ASSKGTGGTDTQY
>TRBV4-3
ASSRGTGRYGYT
>TRBV7-9
ASSLVGRLNEKLF
>TRBV27
ASSSGGSGNTIY
>TRBV2
ASSVGRGSYERY
>TRBV15
ATSRGEGVGYT
>TRBV14
ASSLSRVGELF
>TRBV13
ASSSRRGTFKGTQY
>TRBV2
ARGQGTGNTIY
>TRBV2
ASSEERAETQY